This TCR beta chain was sequenced during a study of T cells in Graves' hyperthyroidism and ophthalmopathy (dated 2019 in TCRdb). As for the study more broadly: Peripheral blood samples were taken at the time of initial diagnosis, prior to any treatment. TCR V-J signatures able to tell the groups apart were searched for in a discovery cohort of some 97 patients, of whom approximately 40 had Graves' ophthalmopathy and around 58 had stable Graves' hyperthyroidism. Prospective prediction of ophthalmopathy was tested in an independent validation cohort consisting of 18 to 20 hyperthyroidism patients and 17 patients who later progressed to ophthalmopathy. The roughly 94 discovery patients were randomly divided into training and test sets at a 7:3 ratio. In more than 5 Graves' hyperthyroidism patients, the study also compared T-cell repertoires from thyroid tissue with T-cell repertoires from blood. Once sampling was done, hyperthyroidism patients were given methimazole at a starting dose of 30 mg daily, whereas ophthalmopathy patients were given high-dose intravenous methylprednisolone. According to the paper, TCR Vbeta CDR3 sequencing was carried out on around 140 peripheral blood samples, which came from 40 to 45 ophthalmopathy, 80 or so hyperthyroidism and roughly 17 progressor patients. Broader findings and caveats from the paper: Sample size was not statistically predetermined, and investigators were not blinded to group allocation. Blood samples also contained most of the expanded thyroid clonotypes (frequency above 0.001), which suggests that blood repertoires may reflect thyroid immune responses. In cross-validation, a model built on a 13 V-J signature told ophthalmopathy apart from stable hyperthyroidism with under 90% sensitivity and about 81% specificity, and in testing the same model reached 80%/75%. In validation, progression to ophthalmopathy was predicted by the model with 70.59% sensitivity and 72% to 85% specificity, a median of about 6.8 months before onset.

The junction carries 5 bases between V and J, which are trimmed by 5 bases and 1 base respectively. From the cysteine up to the phenylalanine, the CDR3 has a length of 13 residues. Only CDR3 DNA remains: 39 bases, in frame from the first base. From the germline V gene (reference sequence), CDR1 is MNHEY and CDR2 is SMNVEV. A remark on this clonotype: Its antigen remains undetermined. No much larger clone is present one base from it, and per-base qualities are unavailable.

Ophthalmopathy patients had moderately to severely active disease, with a Clinical Activity Score of 3 or more, a NOSPECS grade of 4 or more, and a disease duration of less than 3 months. Patients with uncontrolled infections, other autoimmune diseases, pregnancy or lactation were excluded. Diagnoses were established on the basis of clinical symptoms, serum thyroxine and TRAb, thyroid ultrasound, and orbital computed tomography. Ficoll-Paque density gradient centrifugation was used to isolate PBMCs from 8.5 to 10 ml of fresh peripheral blood. Trizol reagent was used to extract total RNA, and RNA quality was then checked on an Agilent 2100 Bioanalyzer. TCR beta CDR3 regions were amplified from RNA transcripts. For the first round of RT-PCR on the TCR CDR3, the HTBI primer set was used together with the Qiagen OneStep RT-PCR kit. The libraries were constructed in a second round of multiplex PCR and then size-selected and purified. The libraries were sequenced on an Illumina HiSeq2000 using paired-end 100 bp reads. The original methods were these. Raw data were processed with SOAPnuke, discarding reads with adapters, uncalled bases, mean Phred below 15, or no exact constant-primer or identifier match. COPE v1.2.5 was used to merge the high-quality paired reads, and each unique nucleotide sequence was defined as a clonotype. MiTCR v1.1 was used to align clonotypes to the IMGT TRBV, TRBD and TRBJ reference segments. Analysis was restricted to V-J combinations with a frequency above 0.0001, which covered roughly 99% of repertoires. The TCS score was defined as F50 (clonal expansion) divided by E x V (chaos), with BLOSUM62-based TCRdist calculated between CDR3 peptides within each V-J. Welch's t-statistics and random forest reduced around 510 V-J features to 10 to 15, which were used in a naive Bayes classifier (R e1071). Starting from the raw public reads, TCRdb applied fastp trimming at Q25, assembled clones with MiXCR and retained in-frame beta chains. Every CDR3 protein is listed once, alongside the most common genes and DNA of its rows. None of the V and J calls come from the authors' own analysis; TCRdb made them. This sample is represented by hundreds of thousands of distinct CDR3 sequences; 20% of them were singletons. In total, the top ten clones hold approximately 48% of the sample.

The chain is made from TRBV27 and TRBJ2-2; the D gene assignment is ambiguous. The specimen was blood. The clonotype comes from a man aged 40-55 years with Graves' ophthalmopathy. The CDR3 loop reads CASSRGNTGELFF. In nucleotides, the sequence is TGTGCCAGCAGTAGAGGGAACACCGGGGAGCTGTTTTTT.